These 15 T cell receptor beta chains were sequenced from one sample in a study of identical twins. TCRdb used MiXCR to reprocess the 5' RACE reads, holding one entry per CDR3 protein. The sample yields approximately 700,000 distinct CDR3 sequences, around 6% seen once. Sequenced sample: naive T cells sorted from blood. The receptors originated from a man between 18 and 29 years old in good health.

This clonotype was seen repeatedly, ten times or more. The rearrangement links TRBV7-2 to TRBJ1-4; 9 bases match TRBD1. The CDR3 is 14 residues long. Germline V gives CDR1 SGHTA, CDR2 FQGNSA. The V gene end was trimmed by 0 bases and the J gene end by 8 bases; junction bases not matched to a gene: 1. CDR3 nucleotides: TGTGCCAGCAGCTTAGCACAGGGGGCGGAAAAACTGTTTTTT. Its translation is CASSLAQGAEKLFF.

The V gene is TRBV30, the J gene TRBJ1-5; perhaps TRBD1 as D (6 bases). Trimming cost V 0 bases and J 4 bases, with 10 bases left between them. The CDR3 is made up of 14 amino acids. In germline, CDR1 is GTSNPN, CDR2 SVGIG (reference sequence). CDR3 amino acids: CAWSVPGANQPQHF. CDR3 DNA: TGTGCCTGGAGTGTACCGGGGGCGAATCAGCCCCAGCATTTT.

Ten or more counts support this clonotype. The chain combines TRBV3-1 with TRBJ2-3, with 8 nucleotides matching TRBD2. The trim removed 7 bases at V and 2 bases at J, leaving 17 bases unmatched. Looked up from germline, CDR1 is LGHDT and CDR2 is YNNKEL (reference sequence). CDR3 length equals 18 residues. The CDR3 loop reads CASNPPPLLAVNTDTQYF. The CDR3 DNA is TGTGCCAGCAACCCCCCTCCACTACTAGCGGTAAACACAGATACGCAGTATTTT.

This clonotype was detected a few times. CDR3 protein: CAISASGEEETQYF. The CDR3 DNA sequence: TGTGCCATCAGTGCCTCCGGGGAGGAAGAGACCCAGTACTTC. This rearrangement joins TRBV10-3 to TRBJ2-5, with D possibly matching TRBD2 (6 bases). Germline CDR1 is ENHRY and CDR2 is SYGVKD. The CDR3 has 14 amino acids. V lost 4 bases and J 3 bases, leaving 12 bases between the germline ends.

The table lists this clonotype with a few counts. This rearrangement joins TRBV7-9 to TRBJ2-1, with 11 bases that match TRBD2. This CDR3 is built from 16 residues. Germline V gene sequence: CDR1 SEHNR, CDR2 FQNEAQ (reference sequence). The V segment lost 0 bases and the J segment 10 bases; nucleotides outside the gene matches: 8. The CDR3 protein is CASSLASTSGRGEQFF. In DNA, the CDR3 is TGTGCCAGCAGCTTAGCCTCTACTAGCGGGAGAGGAGAGCAGTTCTTC.

The chain has TRBV6-1 and TRBJ2-3; no reliable D call. V was cut by 11 bases and J by 5 bases, with 11 bases left in between. CDR1 and CDR2 (germline): MNHNS, SASEGT. This CDR3 has 11 amino acids. The CDR3 region has the DNA TGTGCCTCCGCGGCGATAGATACGCAGTATTTT. It specifies CASAAIDTQYF.

This clonotype was detected many times. The genes are TRBV12-3 or TRBV12-4 and TRBJ2-1; the D gene is possibly TRBD2 (6 bases). V was trimmed by 5 bases and J by 5 bases, leaving 16 bases between them. The CDR3 is 15 amino acids. For the CDR3, the DNA is TGTGCCAGCAGTCTCTGGGCTAGCGCTGACAATGAGCAGTTCTTC. Translated, it gives CASSLWASADNEQFF.

The gene calls are TRBV11-2 and TRBJ2-5; tentatively, D is TRBD1 or TRBD2 (5 bases each). Trimming cost V 4 bases and J 5 bases, with 17 bases left between them. Germline V gene data show CDR1 as SGHAT and CDR2 as FQNNGV. The CDR3 loop spans 15 amino acids. The CDR3 sequence is CASSSHTGRLETQYF. Here the CDR3 DNA reads TGTGCCAGCAGCTCCCATACGGGGCGCCTTGAGACCCAGTACTTC.

Here the CDR3 DNA reads TGTGCCAGCAGTCGAGTACAGGGGGTAGGCGATCAGCCCCAGCATTTT. It yields the protein CASSRVQGVGDQPQHF. J is TRBJ1-5 and V is TRBV12-3 or TRBV12-4, with 8 bases lining up with TRBD1. This CDR3 has 16 amino acids. V lost 5 bases, J lost 5 bases, and 11 bases stayed unmatched.

This clonotype was observed at least ten times. V usage is TRBV5-1 and J usage is TRBJ2-7; 9 nucleotides match TRBD1. V shed 3 bases, J shed 0 bases, and the junction held 4 bases outside the gene matches. CDR3 size: 15 residues. Germline loops: CDR1 SGHRS, CDR2 YFSETQ. The CDR3 nucleotides read TGCGCCAGCAGCTGGGGACAGGGTGTCTCCTACGAGCAGTACTTC. This sequence encodes CASSWGQGVSYEQYF.

The gene calls are TRBV2 and TRBJ2-2; D is unresolved. The CDR3 runs 13 residues. V lost 8 bases, J lost 7 bases, and 14 bases lay in between. CDR1 is SNHLY, CDR2 FYNNEI, per germline. CDR3 bases: TGTGCCAGCGGCGCCGGTGGGGTCGGGGAGCTGTTTTTT. It encodes CASGAGGVGELFF.

There are many counts of this clonotype. The gene calls are TRBV5-1 and TRBJ2-7; weak D call: TRBD1 (6 bases). The V gene's germline CDR1 is SGHRS and CDR2 YFSETQ. The CDR3 runs to 14 residues. Trimming took off 4 bases at V and 7 bases at J, with 18 bases between the two ends. The CDR3, as DNA: TGCGCCAGCAGCGCGACAGGTTCGATCGGGGAGCAGTACTTC. It is translated as CASSATGSIGEQYF.

This clonotype turned up a few times. CDR3 in DNA: TGTGCCAGCAGTGAACCCGGGAGGGCGAACACCGGGGAGCTGTTTTTT. Protein: CASSEPGRANTGELFF. This chain uses TRBV25-1 with TRBJ2-2; 8 nucleotides match TRBD2. Germline CDR1 is MGHDK and CDR2 is SYGVNS. CDR3 length: 16 amino acids. J lost 0 bases, V lost 2 bases, and 2 bases had no gene match.

This clonotype was counted a few times. V and J are TRBV19 and TRBJ2-1; D possibly corresponds to TRBD1 (5 bases). Trimming took 3 bases from V and 6 from J, leaving 9 bases between them. Germline values: CDR1 LNHDA, CDR2 SQIVND (reference sequence). This CDR3 comprises 13 residues. The CDR3 protein is CASSIVRANEQFF. CDR3 DNA: TGTGCCAGTAGTATCGTCAGGGCCAATGAGCAGTTCTTC.

Many counts were recorded for this clonotype. The rearrangement links TRBV9 to TRBJ2-2; TRBD2 aligns across 7 bases. Losses at the gene ends were 0 bases for V and 7 bases for J; bases not matched to a gene: 6. Germline CDR1 reads SGDLS; CDR2 reads YYNGEE. The CDR3 loop spans 15 amino acids. DNA for the CDR3: TGTGCCAGCAGCGTAGGCGGGAGTTCCGGCGGGGAGCTGTTTTTT. It specifies CASSVGGSSGGELFF.